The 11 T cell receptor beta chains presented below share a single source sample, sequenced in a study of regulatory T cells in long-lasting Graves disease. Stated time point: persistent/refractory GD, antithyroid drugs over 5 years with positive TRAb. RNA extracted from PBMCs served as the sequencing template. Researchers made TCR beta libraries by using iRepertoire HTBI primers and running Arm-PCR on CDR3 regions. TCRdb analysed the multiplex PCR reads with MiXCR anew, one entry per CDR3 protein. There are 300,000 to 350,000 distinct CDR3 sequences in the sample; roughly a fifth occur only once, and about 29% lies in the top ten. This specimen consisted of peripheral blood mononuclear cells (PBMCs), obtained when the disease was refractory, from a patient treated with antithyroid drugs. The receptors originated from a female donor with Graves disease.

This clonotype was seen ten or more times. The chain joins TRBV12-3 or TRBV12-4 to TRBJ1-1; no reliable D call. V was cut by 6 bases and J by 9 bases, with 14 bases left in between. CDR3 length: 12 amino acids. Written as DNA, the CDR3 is TGTGCCAGCAGCCAAAAGGGCGGGCAAGCTTTCTTT. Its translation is CASSQKGGQAFF.

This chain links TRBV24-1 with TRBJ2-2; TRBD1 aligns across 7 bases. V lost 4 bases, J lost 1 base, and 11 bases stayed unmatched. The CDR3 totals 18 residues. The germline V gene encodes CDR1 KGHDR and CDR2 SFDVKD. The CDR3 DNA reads TGTGCCACCAGTGACCACCCCCGGGCAGGGGGGAACACCGGGGAGCTGTTTTTT. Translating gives CATSDHPRAGGNTGELFF.

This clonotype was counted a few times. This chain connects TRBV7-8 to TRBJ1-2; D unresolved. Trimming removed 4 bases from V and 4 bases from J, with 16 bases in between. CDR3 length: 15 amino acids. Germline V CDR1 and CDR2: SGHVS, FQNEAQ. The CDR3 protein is CASSSGSTKGYGYTF. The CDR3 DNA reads TGTGCCAGCAGCTCCGGTTCTACGAAGGGCTATGGCTACACCTTC.

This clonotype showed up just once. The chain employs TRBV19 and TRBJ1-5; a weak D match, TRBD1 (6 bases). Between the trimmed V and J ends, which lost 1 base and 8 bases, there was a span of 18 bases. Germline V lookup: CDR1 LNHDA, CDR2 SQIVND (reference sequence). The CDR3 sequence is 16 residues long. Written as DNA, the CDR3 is TGTGCCAGTAGTATAGGGAGATCGGGGGCAGGTGAGCCCCAGCATTTT. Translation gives CASSIGRSGAGEPQHF.

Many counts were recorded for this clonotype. The CDR3 sequence is CASSLSGGGMDQPQHF. The CDR3 bases are TGTGCCAGCAGCTTATCAGGGGGCGGGATGGATCAGCCCCAGCATTTT. The genes are TRBV7-6 and TRBJ1-5; 8 nucleotides agree with TRBD1. The trim removed 2 bases at V and 5 bases at J, leaving 8 bases unmatched. The CDR3 sequence is 16 residues long. Germline V gene lookup returns CDR1 SGHVS and CDR2 FNYEAQ. The full variable domain, in which reference TRBV7-6 and TRBJ1-5 provide the parts outside the CDR3, is GAGVSQSPRYKVTKRGQDVALRCDPISGHVSLYWYRQALGQGPEFLTYFNYEAQQDKSGLPNDRFSAERPEGSISTLTIQRTEQRDSAMYRCASSLSGGGMDQPQHFGDGTRLSIL.

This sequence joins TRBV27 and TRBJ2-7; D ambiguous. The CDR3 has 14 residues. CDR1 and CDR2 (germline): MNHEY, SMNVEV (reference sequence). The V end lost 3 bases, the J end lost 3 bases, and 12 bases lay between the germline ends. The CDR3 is CASSFEPTGYEQYF. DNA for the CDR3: TGTGCCAGCAGTTTCGAACCGACCGGCTACGAGCAGTACTTC.

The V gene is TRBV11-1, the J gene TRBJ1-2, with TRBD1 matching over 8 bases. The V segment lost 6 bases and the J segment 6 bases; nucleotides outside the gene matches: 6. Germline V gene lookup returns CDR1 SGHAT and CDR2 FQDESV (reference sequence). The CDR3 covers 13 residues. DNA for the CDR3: TGTGCCAGCAGTTCTCAGGGGGCGCATGGCTACACCTTC. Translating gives CASSSQGAHGYTF.

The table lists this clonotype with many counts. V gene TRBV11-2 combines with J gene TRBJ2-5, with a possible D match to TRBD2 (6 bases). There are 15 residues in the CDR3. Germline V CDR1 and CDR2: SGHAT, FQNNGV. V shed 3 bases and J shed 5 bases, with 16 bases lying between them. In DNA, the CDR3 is TGTGCCAGCAGCTTCAGCCACGGGGGAGGCGAGACCCAGTACTTC. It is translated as CASSFSHGGGETQYF.

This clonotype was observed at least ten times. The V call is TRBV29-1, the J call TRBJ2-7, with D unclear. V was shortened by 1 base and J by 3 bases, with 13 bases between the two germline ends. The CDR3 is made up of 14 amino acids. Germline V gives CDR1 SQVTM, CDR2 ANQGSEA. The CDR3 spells CSVEVGTNHYEQYF. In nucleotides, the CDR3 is TGCAGCGTTGAAGTGGGCACAAATCACTACGAGCAGTACTTC.

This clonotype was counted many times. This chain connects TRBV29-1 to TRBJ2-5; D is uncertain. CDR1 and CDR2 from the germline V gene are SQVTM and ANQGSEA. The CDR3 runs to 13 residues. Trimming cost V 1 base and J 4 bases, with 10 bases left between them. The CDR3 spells CSVEGGRRETQYF. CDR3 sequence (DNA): TGCAGCGTTGAAGGGGGAAGGCGAGAGACCCAGTACTTC.

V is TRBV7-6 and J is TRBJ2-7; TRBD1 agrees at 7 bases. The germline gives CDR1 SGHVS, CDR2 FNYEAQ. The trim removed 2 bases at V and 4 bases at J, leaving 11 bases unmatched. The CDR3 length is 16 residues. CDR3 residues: CASSLRQGEPPYEQYF. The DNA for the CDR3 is TGTGCCAGCAGCTTAAGGCAGGGGGAACCCCCGTACGAGCAGTACTTC.